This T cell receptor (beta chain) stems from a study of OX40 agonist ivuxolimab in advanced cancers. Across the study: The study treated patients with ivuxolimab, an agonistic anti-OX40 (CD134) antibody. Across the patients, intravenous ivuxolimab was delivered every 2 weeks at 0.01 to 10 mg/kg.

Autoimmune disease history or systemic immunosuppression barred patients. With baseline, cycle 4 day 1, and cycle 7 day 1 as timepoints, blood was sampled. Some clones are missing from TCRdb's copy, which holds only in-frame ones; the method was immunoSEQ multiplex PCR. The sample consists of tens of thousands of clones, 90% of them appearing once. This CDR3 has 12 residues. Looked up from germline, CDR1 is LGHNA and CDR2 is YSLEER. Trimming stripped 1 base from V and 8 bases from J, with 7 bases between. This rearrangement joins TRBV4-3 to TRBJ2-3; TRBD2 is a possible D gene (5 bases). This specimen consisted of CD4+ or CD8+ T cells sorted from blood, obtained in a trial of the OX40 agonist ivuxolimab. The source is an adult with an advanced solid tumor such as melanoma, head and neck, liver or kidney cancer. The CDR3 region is CASSQVSGTQYF. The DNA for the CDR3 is TGCGCCAGCAGCCAAGTAAGCGGTACGCAGTATTTT.